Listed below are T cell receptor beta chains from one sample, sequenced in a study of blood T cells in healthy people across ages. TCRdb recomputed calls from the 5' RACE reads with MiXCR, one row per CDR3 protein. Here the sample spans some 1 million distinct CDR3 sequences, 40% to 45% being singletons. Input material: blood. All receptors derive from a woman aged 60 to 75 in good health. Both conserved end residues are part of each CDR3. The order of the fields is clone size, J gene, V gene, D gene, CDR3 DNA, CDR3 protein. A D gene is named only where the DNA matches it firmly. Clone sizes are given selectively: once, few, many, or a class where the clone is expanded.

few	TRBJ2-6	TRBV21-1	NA	TGTGCCAGCAGCACAGGCAATGACAACGTCCTGACTTTC	CASSTGNDNVLTF
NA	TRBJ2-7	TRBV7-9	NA	TGTGCCAGCAGCTTAGTGAATAATAAAGCCTACGAGCAGTACTTC	CASSLVNNKAYEQYF
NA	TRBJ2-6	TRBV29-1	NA	TGCAGCGTTGAGCATGGGGAACACTCTGGGGCCAACGTCCTGACTTTC	CSVEHGEHSGANVLTF
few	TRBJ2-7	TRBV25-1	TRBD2	TGTGCCAGCAGTGAATCGGGGGGGGCCGGTCCCTACTACGAGCAGTACTTC	CASSESGGAGPYYEQYF
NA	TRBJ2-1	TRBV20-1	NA	TGCAGTGCCGATCGGGGGTCGGCTATCAACGAGCAGTTCTTC	CSADRGSAINEQFF
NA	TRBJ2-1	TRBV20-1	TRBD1	TGCAGTGCCACGGCGTTGCTGGACAGGGGGTTGTCCTACAATGAGCAGTTCTTC	CSATALLDRGLSYNEQFF
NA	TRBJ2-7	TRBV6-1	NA	TGTGCCAGCAGTGGTCCGGGGGCGCTTGACGAGCAGTACTTC	CASSGPGALDEQYF
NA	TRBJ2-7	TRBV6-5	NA	TGTGCCAGCAGCGTCAAAAGGTCGAGCTACGAGCAGTACTTC	CASSVKRSSYEQYF
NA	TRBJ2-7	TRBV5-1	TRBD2	TGCGCCAACCCCAAGCGGGAGGACTCCTACGAGCAGTACTTC	CANPKREDSYEQYF
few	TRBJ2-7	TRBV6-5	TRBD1	TGTGCCAGCAGTTACCTTCCTCCGACAGGGGACGAGCAGTACTTC	CASSYLPPTGDEQYF
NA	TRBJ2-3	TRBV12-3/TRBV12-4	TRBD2	TGTGCCAGCAGTTTCGAGGCTAGCGGGGCTAGCACAGATACGCAGTATTTT	CASSFEASGASTDTQYF
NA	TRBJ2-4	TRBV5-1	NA	TGCGCCAGCAGCTTGGCCAGGGTCACAAACATTCAGTACTTC	CASSLARVTNIQYF
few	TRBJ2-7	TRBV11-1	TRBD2	TGTGCCAGCAGCTTGGGCTCCGGGACTAGCGGGTTCTACGAGCAGTACTTC	CASSLGSGTSGFYEQYF
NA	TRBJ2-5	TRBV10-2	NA	TGCGCCAGCAGTGAGTCGGGGGGAAAGGGGGAGACCCAGTACTTC	CASSESGGKGETQYF
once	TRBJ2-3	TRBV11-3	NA	TGTGCCAGCAGCTTAGACCTCCGGACAGATACGCAGTATTTT	CASSLDLRTDTQYF
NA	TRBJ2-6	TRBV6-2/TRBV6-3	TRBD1	TGTGCCAGCAGTTGGAGGACAGGGGACCTCTCCTTCTCTGGGGCCAACGTCCTGACTTTC	CASSWRTGDLSFSGANVLTF
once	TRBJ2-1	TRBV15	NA	TGTGCCACCAGCAGCCAGGGAATGGGGGGCAATGAGCAGTTCTTC	CATSSQGMGGNEQFF
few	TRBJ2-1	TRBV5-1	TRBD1	TGCGCCAGCAGGGGAGGGACAGGGTTTAATGAGCAGTTCTTC	CASRGGTGFNEQFF
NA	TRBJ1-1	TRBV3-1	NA	TGTGCCAGCAGCCAATTTGGGGGCGCTGAAGCTTTCTTT	CASSQFGGAEAFF
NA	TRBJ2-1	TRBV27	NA	TGTGCCAGCAGTCCACGCTCCCAGTTACACAATGAGCAGTTCTTC	CASSPRSQLHNEQFF
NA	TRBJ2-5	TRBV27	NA	TGTGCCAGCAGTCGAGGGGATCGCATGGAGACCCAGTACTTC	CASSRGDRMETQYF
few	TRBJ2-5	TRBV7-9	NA	TGTGCCAGCAGCTTAATGGGCGCCCAAGAGACCCAGTACTTC	CASSLMGAQETQYF
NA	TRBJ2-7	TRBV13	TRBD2	TGTGCCAGCAGCAAAACAACTAGACTAGCATCCTACGAGCAGTACTTC	CASSKTTRLASYEQYF
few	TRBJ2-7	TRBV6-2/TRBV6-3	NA	TGTGCCAGCAGACCTACAGGGATAAGGGGCTACGAGCAGTACTTC	CASRPTGIRGYEQYF
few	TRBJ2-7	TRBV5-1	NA	TGCGCCAGCAGCTTCACGGCAGGGAACAACTACGAGCAGTACTTC	CASSFTAGNNYEQYF
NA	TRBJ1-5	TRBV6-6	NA	TGTGCCAGCAGTTACTCGATCACGGTAACGTTGGATCAGCCCCAGCATTTT	CASSYSITVTLDQPQHF
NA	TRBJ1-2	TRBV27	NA	TGTGCCAGCAGAAACCTACGGGGCGGAGTCTTCTATGGCTACACCTTC	CASRNLRGGVFYGYTF
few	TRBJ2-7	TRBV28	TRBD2	TGTGCCAGCCAGAAACCCTCGGGACTAGACTACGAGCAGTACTTC	CASQKPSGLDYEQYF
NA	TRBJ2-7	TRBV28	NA	TGTGCCAGCAGTTTTCTCGGGGGGCTTCACAATGAGCAGTACTTC	CASSFLGGLHNEQYF
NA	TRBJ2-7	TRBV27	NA	TGTGCCAGCAGACTCACGACAGGTTGGGGGAATGAGGAGCAGTACTTC	CASRLTTGWGNEEQYF
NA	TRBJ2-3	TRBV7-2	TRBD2	TGTGCCAGCAGCTCGGGGACTAGCCGACTCACAGATACGCAGTATTTT	CASSSGTSRLTDTQYF